The 17 T cell receptor beta chains below were found in one sample sequenced in a study of CD8 T cells in ankylosing spondylitis. MiXCR was run by TCRdb on the 5' RACE reads, yielding one entry per CDR3 protein. The data contain fewer than 200,000 distinct CDR3 sequences, approximately 9.9% of them singletons. Sequencing was carried out using blood, either unsorted or a sorted T cell fraction (not recorded which). Every receptor here comes from a female donor with ankylosing spondylitis or in good health (not recorded which).

This clonotype was recorded once. V gene TRBV30 combines with J gene TRBJ2-7, with 8 bases identical to TRBD2. In germline, CDR1 is GTSNPN, CDR2 SVGIG (reference sequence). The CDR3 is 14 amino acids. The V segment lost 0 bases and the J segment 1 base; nucleotides outside the gene matches: 2. CDR3 bases: TGTGCCTGGAGTGTAGCGGGAGTGTCCTACGAGCAGTACTTC. As protein: CAWSVAGVSYEQYF.

This clonotype was recorded many times. The chain has TRBV7-9 and TRBJ2-1; D might be TRBD2 (5 bases). In germline, CDR1 is SEHNR, CDR2 FQNEAQ (reference sequence). The V end was cut by 5 bases, the J end by 2 bases, with 10 bases between. The CDR3 consists of 14 residues. The CDR3 loop is CASSVSAAYNEQFF. CDR3 sequence (DNA): TGTGCCAGCAGCGTCTCAGCGGCCTACAATGAGCAGTTCTTC. The whole variable domain, filled in from reference TRBV7-9 and TRBJ2-1, reads DTGVSQNPRHKITKRGQNVTFRCDPISEHNRLYWYRQTLGQGPEFLTYFQNEAQLEKSRLLSDRFSAERPKGSFSTLEIQRTEQGDSAMYLCASSVSAAYNEQFFGPGTRLTVL.

The CDR3 sequence: CASGLGGEETQYF. CDR3 in DNA: TGTGCTAGTGGTTTAGGCGGCGAAGAGACCCAGTACTTC. This chain links TRBV12-5 with TRBJ2-5; D unclear. CDR3 size: 13 residues. Trimming pared 3 bases from V and 3 bases from J, leaving 8 bases between. CDR1 is LGHNT, CDR2 FRNRAP, per germline. Full variable domain (rest looked up from reference TRBV12-5 and TRBJ2-5): DARVTQTPRHKVTEMGQEVTMRCQPILGHNTVFWYRQTMMQGLELLAYFRNRAPLDDSGMPKDRFSAEMPDATLATLKIQPSEPRDSAVYFCASGLGGEETQYFGPGTRLLVL.

The rearrangement links TRBV28 to TRBJ2-2; D ambiguous. Germline CDR1 MDHEN, CDR2 SYDVKM. The CDR3 has 17 amino acids. V lost 4 bases to trimming and J lost 5 bases, with 20 bases between them. CDR3 sequence (DNA): TGTGCCAGCAGTTCCTTTTGGGCGCGATCAGGAACCGGGGAGCTGTTTTTT. It is translated as CASSSFWARSGTGELFF.

The chain has TRBV7-9 and TRBJ1-1; 7 nucleotides line up with TRBD1. Germline CDR1 reads SEHNR; CDR2 reads FQNEAQ (reference sequence). V lost 2 bases, J lost 1 base, and 1 base stayed unmatched. CDR3 length: 14 amino acids. The chain's CDR3 is CASSLNRGNTEAFF. The CDR3 nucleotides read TGTGCCAGCAGCTTAAACAGGGGGAACACTGAAGCTTTCTTT.

In its sample, this clonotype was seen a few times. This rearrangement joins TRBV12-3 or TRBV12-4 to TRBJ1-2; a weak D match, TRBD1 (5 bases). V was clipped by 3 bases and J by 2 bases, with 7 bases between them. The CDR3 sequence is 13 residues long. CDR3 nucleotide sequence: TGTGCCAGCAGTTTGAGACAGAACTATGGCTACACCTTC. Encoded protein: CASSLRQNYGYTF.

CDR3 coding DNA: TGTGCCAGCAGTGTGGGGACAGGGGGCGCCGGCTATGGCTACACCTTC. Protein sequence: CASSVGTGGAGYGYTF. V is TRBV6-1 and J is TRBJ1-2; 12 bases agree with TRBD1. The germline gives CDR1 MNHNS, CDR2 SASEGT. V shed 4 bases and J 4 bases; nucleotides not matched to a gene: 7. There are 16 residues in the CDR3.

The genes are TRBV20-1 and TRBJ2-7; 9 bases fit TRBD2. The CDR3 length is 15 residues. The junction had 9 bases not matched to a gene; V was cut back by 3 bases and J by 3 bases. CDR1 is DFQATT, CDR2 SNEGSKA, per germline (reference sequence). The CDR3 region is CSASPLTSGVYEQYF. In DNA, the CDR3 is TGCAGTGCTAGTCCCCTGACTAGCGGAGTCTACGAGCAGTACTTC.

Only a few counts were recorded for this clonotype. This CDR3 reads CASSLPGHRNEKLFF. In nucleotides, the CDR3 is TGTGCCAGCAGCTTACCGGGACACAGAAATGAAAAACTGTTTTTT. This chain uses TRBV7-9 with TRBJ1-4; TRBD1 might be the D (6 bases). The germline CDR1 and CDR2 sequences are SEHNR and FQNEAQ (reference sequence). There are 15 residues in the CDR3. V lost 2 bases and J 5 bases, leaving 12 bases between the germline ends.

This clonotype was seen many times. This chain links TRBV5-6 with TRBJ2-7; no definite D call. V gave up 1 base and J gave up 0 bases, with 5 bases separating them. Germline CDR1 reads SGHDT; CDR2 reads YYEEEE. The CDR3 is made up of 13 amino acids. In DNA, the CDR3 is TGTGCCAGCAGCTTGTTGGACTCCTACGAGCAGTACTTC. It is translated as CASSLLDSYEQYF.

V is TRBV14 and J is TRBJ2-7; D is unclear. Per the germline V gene, CDR1 is SGHDN and CDR2 is FVKESK. Deletions cut 0 bases from V and 0 bases from J, with 15 bases between. This CDR3 has 17 amino acids. In DNA, the CDR3 is TGTGCCAGCAGCCAAGATGTCGGCAGTCACAGCTCCTACGAGCAGTACTTC. Encoded protein: CASSQDVGSHSSYEQYF.

The chain links TRBV20-1 to TRBJ1-1; maybe TRBD1 (5 bases). Trimming took off 1 base at V and 0 bases at J, with 18 bases between the two ends. The CDR3 covers 17 residues. Germline-derived CDR1 and CDR2 are DFQATT and SNEGSKA (reference sequence). The CDR3 spells CSARVGVEDHLNTEAFF. For the CDR3, the DNA is TGCAGTGCTAGAGTGGGGGTTGAGGATCACTTGAACACTGAAGCTTTCTTT.

The rearrangement joins TRBV6-5 to TRBJ2-1; 7 bases are a match to TRBD2. J gave up 6 bases and V 4 bases, and 6 bases lay outside the gene matches. The CDR3 is made up of 14 amino acids. Germline V gene lookup returns CDR1 MNHEY and CDR2 SVGAGI. CDR3 residues: CASSLAGVSNEQFF. Written as DNA, the CDR3 is TGTGCCAGCAGTTTAGCGGGTGTAAGCAATGAGCAGTTCTTC.

The chain is built from TRBV28 and TRBJ1-4, with a possible D match to TRBD1 (5 bases). The CDR3 is 16 amino acids. Trimming took 6 bases from V and 3 from J, leaving 17 bases between them. Germline values: CDR1 MDHEN, CDR2 SYDVKM. The DNA for the CDR3 is TGTGCCAGCAGAAACCGATTGACAGTTCCTAATGAAAAACTGTTTTTT. Its translation is CASRNRLTVPNEKLFF.

CDR3 nucleotides: TGTGCCAGGAGCCCGGGGGTAGAGGAGACCCAGTACTTC. Its protein product is CARSPGVEETQYF. The chain joins TRBV7-9 to TRBJ2-5, with D possibly matching TRBD2 (6 bases). The CDR3 is 13 amino acids. Trimming took 9 bases from V and 5 from J, leaving 16 bases between them. Germline V gives CDR1 SEHNR, CDR2 FQNEAQ (reference sequence).

This clonotype was counted between two and nine times. V is TRBV28 and J is TRBJ2-7; 8 bases line up with TRBD1. Germline lookup yields CDR1 MDHEN and CDR2 SYDVKM. After removal of 4 bases from V and 0 bases from J, the junction contained 5 bases not matched to a gene. The CDR3 spans 15 residues. In DNA, the CDR3 is TGTGCCAGCAGTTACCGGGACAGGCTCTCCTACGAGCAGTACTTC. This encodes CASSYRDRLSYEQYF. The full variable domain, in which reference TRBV28 and TRBJ2-7 provide the parts outside the CDR3, is DVKVTQSSRYLVKRTGEKVFLECVQDMDHENMFWYRQDPGLGLRLIYFSYDVKMKEKGDIPEGYSVSREKKERFSLILESASTNQTSMYLCASSYRDRLSYEQYFGPGTRLTVT.

This clonotype was recorded a few times. The chain links TRBV6-2 or TRBV6-3 to TRBJ2-7, with D hard to call. The ends were cut back, 2 bases at V and 3 bases at J, with 14 bases in the middle. Germline V lookup: CDR1 MNHEY, CDR2 SVGEGT. The CDR3 consists of 15 residues. The CDR3 sequence is CASSYGNGFRYEQYF. The CDR3 DNA reads TGTGCCAGCAGTTACGGTAACGGGTTCCGCTACGAGCAGTACTTC.